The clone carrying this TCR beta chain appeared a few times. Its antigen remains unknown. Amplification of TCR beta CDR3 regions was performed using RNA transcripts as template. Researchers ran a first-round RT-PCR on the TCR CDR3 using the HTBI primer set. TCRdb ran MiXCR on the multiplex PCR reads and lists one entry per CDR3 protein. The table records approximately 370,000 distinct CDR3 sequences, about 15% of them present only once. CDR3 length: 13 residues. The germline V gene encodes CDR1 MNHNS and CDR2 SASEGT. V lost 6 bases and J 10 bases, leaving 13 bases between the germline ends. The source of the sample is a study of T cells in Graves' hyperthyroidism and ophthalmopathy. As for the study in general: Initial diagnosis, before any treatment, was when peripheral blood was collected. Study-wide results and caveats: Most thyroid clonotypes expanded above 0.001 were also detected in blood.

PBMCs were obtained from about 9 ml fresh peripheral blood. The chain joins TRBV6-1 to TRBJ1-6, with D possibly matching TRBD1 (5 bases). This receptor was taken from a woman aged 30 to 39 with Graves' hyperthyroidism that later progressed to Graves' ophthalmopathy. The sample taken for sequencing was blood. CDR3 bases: TGTGCCAGCAGGAAATCAGGGTACTCACCCCTCCACTTT. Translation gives CASRKSGYSPLHF.